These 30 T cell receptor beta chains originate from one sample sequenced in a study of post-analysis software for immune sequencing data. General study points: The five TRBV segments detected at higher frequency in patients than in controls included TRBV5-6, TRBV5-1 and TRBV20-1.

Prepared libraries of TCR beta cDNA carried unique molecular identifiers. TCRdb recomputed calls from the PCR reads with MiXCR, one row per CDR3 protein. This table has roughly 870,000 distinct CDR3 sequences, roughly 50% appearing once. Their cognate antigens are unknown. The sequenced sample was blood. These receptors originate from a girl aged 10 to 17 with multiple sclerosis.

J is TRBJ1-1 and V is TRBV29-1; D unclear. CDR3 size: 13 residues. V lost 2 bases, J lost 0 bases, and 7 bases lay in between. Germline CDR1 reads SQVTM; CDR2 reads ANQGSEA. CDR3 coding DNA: TGCAGCGTTGAACTCCGGCTGAACACTGAAGCTTTCTTT. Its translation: CSVELRLNTEAFF.

The CDR3 sequence is CASSLDRGIRYEQYF. CDR3 bases: TGTGCCAGCAGTCTGGACAGGGGGATACGCTACGAGCAGTACTTC. V and J are TRBV7-6 and TRBJ2-7, with 10 nucleotides matching TRBD1. The CDR3 has 15 amino acids. Germline CDR1 SGHVS, CDR2 FNYEAQ. Trimming at V came to 6 bases and at J to 3 bases, leaving 8 bases not matched to a gene.

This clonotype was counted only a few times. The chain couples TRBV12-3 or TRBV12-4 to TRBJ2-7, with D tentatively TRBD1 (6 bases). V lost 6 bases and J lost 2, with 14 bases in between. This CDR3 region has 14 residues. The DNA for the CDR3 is TGTGCCAGCAGCTCGGACAGCAGCCCCTACGAGCAGTACTTC. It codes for CASSSDSSPYEQYF.

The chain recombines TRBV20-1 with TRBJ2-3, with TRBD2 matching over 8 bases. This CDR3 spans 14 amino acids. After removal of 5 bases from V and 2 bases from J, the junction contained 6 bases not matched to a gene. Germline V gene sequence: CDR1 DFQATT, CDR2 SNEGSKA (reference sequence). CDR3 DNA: TGCAGTGCTCCCCGGGAGGGGGTCACAGATACGCAGTATTTT. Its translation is CSAPREGVTDTQYF.

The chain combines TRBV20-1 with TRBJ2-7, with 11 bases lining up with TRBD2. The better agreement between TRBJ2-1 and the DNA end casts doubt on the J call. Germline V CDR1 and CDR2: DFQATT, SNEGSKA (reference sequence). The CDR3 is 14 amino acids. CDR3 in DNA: TGCAGTGCTGGCCTAGCGGGGGGCAGGGATGAGCAGTTCTTC. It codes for CSAGLAGGRDEQFF.

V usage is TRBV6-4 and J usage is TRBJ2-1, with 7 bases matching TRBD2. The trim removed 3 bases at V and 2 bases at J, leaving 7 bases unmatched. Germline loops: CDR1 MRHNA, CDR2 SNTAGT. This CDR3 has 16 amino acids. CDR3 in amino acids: CASSDYGGSPYNEQFF. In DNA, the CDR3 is TGTGCCAGCAGTGATTACGGGGGGTCTCCCTACAATGAGCAGTTCTTC.

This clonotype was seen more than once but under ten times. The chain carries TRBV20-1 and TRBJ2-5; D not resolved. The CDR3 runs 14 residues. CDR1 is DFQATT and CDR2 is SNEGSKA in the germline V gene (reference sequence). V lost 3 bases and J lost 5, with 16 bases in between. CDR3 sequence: CSARGPLVEETQYF. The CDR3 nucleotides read TGCAGTGCTAGGGGCCCCTTGGTCGAGGAGACCCAGTACTTC.

The CDR3 is CASSPRGQERYGYTF. The CDR3 coding sequence is TGTGCCAGCAGCCCCCGCGGACAGGAACGCTATGGCTACACCTTC. The chain joins TRBV14 to TRBJ1-2; TRBD1 matches at 7 bases. Germline CDR1 is SGHDN and CDR2 is FVKESK. With 4 bases clipped from V and 4 bases from J, the junction kept 9 bases outside the gene matches. The CDR3 consists of 15 residues.

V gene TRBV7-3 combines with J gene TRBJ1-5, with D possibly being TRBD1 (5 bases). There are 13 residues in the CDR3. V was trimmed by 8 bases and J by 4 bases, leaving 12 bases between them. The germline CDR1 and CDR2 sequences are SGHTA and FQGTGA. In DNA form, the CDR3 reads TGTGCCAGCTGGGGCACACCTAATCAGCCCCAGCATTTT. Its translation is CASWGTPNQPQHF.

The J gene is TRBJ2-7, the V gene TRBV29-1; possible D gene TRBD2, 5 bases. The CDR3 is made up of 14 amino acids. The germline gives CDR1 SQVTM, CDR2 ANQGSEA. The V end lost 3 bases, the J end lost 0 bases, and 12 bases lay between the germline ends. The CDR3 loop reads CSVDVDYASYEQYF. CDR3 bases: TGCAGCGTTGATGTCGACTACGCCTCCTACGAGCAGTACTTC.

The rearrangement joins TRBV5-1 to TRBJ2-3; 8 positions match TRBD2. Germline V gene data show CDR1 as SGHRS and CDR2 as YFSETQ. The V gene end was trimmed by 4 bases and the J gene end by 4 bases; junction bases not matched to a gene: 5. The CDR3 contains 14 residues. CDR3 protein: CASSTGTSADTQYF. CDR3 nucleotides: TGCGCCAGCAGCACTGGGACTAGTGCAGATACGCAGTATTTT.

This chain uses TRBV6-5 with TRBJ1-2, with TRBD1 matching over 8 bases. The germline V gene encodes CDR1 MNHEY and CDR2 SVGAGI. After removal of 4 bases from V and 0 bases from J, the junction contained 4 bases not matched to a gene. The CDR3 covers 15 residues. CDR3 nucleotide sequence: TGTGCCAGCAGTTGGACAGGGTTGGCTAACTATGGCTACACCTTC. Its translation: CASSWTGLANYGYTF.

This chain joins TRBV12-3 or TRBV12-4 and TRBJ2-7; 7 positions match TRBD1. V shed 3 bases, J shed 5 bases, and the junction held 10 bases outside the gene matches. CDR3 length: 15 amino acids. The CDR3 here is CASSLNEAGGNEQYF. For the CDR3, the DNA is TGTGCCAGCAGTTTGAATGAGGCAGGGGGAAACGAGCAGTACTTC.

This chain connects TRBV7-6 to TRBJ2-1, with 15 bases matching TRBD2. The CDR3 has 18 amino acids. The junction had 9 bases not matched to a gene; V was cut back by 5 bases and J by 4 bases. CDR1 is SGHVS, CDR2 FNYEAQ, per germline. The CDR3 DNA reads TGTGCCAGCAGCCCGGGACTAGCGGGAGGTCCCAATTACAATGAGCAGTTCTTC. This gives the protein CASSPGLAGGPNYNEQFF.

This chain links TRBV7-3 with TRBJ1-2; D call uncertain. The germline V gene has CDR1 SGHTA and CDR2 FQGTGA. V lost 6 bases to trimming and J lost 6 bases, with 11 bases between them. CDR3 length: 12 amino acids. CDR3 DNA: TGTGCCAGCAGAGGGTATGGAAATGGCTACACCTTC. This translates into CASRGYGNGYTF.

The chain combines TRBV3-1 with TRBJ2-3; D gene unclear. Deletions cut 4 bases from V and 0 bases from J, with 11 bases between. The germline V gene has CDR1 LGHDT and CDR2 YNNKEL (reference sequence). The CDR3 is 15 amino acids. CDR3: CASSPRNESTDTQYF. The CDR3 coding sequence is TGTGCCAGCAGCCCCCGGAATGAGAGCACAGATACGCAGTATTTT.

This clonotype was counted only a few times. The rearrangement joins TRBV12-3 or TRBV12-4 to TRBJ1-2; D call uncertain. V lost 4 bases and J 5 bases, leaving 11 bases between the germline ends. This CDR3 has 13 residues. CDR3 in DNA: TGTGCCAGCAGTTCACCCGAAGGGTATGGCTACACCTTC. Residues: CASSSPEGYGYTF.

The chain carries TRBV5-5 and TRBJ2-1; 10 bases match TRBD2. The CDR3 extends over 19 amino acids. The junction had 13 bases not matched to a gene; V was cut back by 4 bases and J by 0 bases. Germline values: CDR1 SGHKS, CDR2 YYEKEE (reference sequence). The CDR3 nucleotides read TGTGCCAGCAGCCCTGGGGCTAGCGGGAGTCCGAGCTCCTACAATGAGCAGTTCTTC. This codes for CASSPGASGSPSSYNEQFF.

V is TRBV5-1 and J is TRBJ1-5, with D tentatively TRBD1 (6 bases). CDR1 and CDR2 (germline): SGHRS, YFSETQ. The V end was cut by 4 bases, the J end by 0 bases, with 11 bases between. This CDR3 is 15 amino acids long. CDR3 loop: CASSPGTPSNQPQHF. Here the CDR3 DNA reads TGCGCCAGCAGCCCGGGGACACCTAGCAATCAGCCCCAGCATTTT.

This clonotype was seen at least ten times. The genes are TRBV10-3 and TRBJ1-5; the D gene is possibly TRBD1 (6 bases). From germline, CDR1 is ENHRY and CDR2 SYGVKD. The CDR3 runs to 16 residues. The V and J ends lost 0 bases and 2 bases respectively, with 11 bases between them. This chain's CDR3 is CAISESEGGGNQPQHF. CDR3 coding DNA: TGTGCCATCAGTGAGTCTGAGGGGGGCGGCAATCAGCCCCAGCATTTT.

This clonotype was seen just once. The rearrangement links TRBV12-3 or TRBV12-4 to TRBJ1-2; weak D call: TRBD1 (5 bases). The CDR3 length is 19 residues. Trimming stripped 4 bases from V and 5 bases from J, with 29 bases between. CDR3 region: CASSSEYGSRTPRVYGYTF. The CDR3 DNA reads TGTGCCAGCAGTTCTGAGTATGGGTCGCGGACCCCCAGGGTATATGGCTACACCTTC.

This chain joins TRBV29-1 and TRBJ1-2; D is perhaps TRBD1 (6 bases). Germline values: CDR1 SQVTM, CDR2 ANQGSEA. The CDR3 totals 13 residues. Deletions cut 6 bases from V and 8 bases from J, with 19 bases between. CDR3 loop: CSVSAGWGTGYTF. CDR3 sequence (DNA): TGCAGCGTATCTGCAGGGTGGGGGACAGGCTACACCTTC.

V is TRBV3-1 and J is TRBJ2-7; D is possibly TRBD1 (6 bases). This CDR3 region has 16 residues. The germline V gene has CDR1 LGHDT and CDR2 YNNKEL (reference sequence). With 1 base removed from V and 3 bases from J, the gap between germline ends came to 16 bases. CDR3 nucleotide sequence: TGTGCCAGCAGCCAAGGTGGGGCAGGGGAGAGCTACGAGCAGTACTTC. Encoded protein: CASSQGGAGESYEQYF.

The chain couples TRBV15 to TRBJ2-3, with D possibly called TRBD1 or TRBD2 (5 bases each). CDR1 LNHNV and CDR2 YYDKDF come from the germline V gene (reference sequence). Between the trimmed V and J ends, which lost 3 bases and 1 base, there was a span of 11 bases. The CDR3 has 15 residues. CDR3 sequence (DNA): TGTGCCACCAGCAGGAGGGACCTAGGCACAGATACGCAGTATTTT. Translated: CATSRRDLGTDTQYF.

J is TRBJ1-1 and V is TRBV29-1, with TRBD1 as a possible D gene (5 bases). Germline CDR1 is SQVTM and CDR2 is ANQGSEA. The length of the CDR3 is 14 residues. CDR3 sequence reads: CTAGLGAGNTEAFF. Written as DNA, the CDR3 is TGCACCGCTGGGCTAGGGGCAGGGAACACTGAAGCTTTCTTT.

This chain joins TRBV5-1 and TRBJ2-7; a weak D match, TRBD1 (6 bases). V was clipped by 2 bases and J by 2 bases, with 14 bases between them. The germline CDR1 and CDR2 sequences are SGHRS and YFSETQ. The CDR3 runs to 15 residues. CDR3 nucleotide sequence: TGCGCCAGCAGCTTTCACCAGGGGCTAACCTACGAGCAGTACTTC. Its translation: CASSFHQGLTYEQYF. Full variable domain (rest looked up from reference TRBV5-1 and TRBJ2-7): KAGVTQTPRYLIKTRGQQVTLSCSPISGHRSVSWYQQTPGQGLQFLFEYFSETQRNKGNFPGRFSGRQFSNSRSEMNVSTLELGDSALYLCASSFHQGLTYEQYFGPGTRLTVT.

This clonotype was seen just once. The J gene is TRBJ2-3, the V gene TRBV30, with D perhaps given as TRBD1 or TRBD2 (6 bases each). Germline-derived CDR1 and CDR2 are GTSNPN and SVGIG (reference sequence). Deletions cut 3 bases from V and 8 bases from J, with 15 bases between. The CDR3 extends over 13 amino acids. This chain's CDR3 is CAWREGVPVTQYF. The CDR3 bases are TGTGCCTGGAGGGAGGGGGTCCCCGTTACGCAGTATTTT.

The CDR3 DNA reads TGTGCCACCAGCAGAGATCGCAGGGAAATTGACGAGCAGTACTTC. Protein: CATSRDRREIDEQYF. The chain is built from TRBV15 and TRBJ2-7, with a possible D match to TRBD1 (5 bases). CDR1 and CDR2 from the germline V gene are LNHNV and YYDKDF (reference sequence). V was shortened by 0 bases and J by 5 bases, with 14 bases between the two germline ends. The CDR3 spans 15 residues.

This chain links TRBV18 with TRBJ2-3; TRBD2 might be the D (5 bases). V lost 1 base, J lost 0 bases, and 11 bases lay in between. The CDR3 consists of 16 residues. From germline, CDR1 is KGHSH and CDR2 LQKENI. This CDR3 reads CASSPLFRTSTDTQYF. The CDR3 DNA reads TGTGCCAGCTCACCACTATTCCGGACTAGCACAGATACGCAGTATTTT.

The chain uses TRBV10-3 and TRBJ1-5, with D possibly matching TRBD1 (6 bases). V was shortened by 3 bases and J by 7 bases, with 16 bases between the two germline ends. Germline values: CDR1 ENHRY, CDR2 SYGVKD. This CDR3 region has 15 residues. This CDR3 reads CAISDLAPQGQPQHF. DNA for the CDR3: TGTGCCATCAGTGATCTGGCCCCCCAGGGGCAGCCCCAGCATTTT.